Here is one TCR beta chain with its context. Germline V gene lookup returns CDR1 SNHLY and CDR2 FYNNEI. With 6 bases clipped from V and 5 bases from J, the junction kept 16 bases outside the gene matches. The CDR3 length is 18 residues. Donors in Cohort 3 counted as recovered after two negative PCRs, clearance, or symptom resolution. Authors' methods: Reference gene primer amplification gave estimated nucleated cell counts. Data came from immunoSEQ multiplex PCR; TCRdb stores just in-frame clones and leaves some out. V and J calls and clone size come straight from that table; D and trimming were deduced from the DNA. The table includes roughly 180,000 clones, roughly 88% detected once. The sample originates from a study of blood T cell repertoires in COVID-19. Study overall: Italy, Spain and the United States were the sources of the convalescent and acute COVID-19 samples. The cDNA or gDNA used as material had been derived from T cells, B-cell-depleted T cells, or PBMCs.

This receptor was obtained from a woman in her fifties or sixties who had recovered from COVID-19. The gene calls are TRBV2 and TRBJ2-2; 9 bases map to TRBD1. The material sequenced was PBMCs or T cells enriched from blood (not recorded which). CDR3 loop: CASSWDRDRAGVTGELFF. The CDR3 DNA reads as TGTGCCAGCAGCTGGGACAGGGATAGGGCCGGGGTTACCGGGGAGCTGTTTTTT.